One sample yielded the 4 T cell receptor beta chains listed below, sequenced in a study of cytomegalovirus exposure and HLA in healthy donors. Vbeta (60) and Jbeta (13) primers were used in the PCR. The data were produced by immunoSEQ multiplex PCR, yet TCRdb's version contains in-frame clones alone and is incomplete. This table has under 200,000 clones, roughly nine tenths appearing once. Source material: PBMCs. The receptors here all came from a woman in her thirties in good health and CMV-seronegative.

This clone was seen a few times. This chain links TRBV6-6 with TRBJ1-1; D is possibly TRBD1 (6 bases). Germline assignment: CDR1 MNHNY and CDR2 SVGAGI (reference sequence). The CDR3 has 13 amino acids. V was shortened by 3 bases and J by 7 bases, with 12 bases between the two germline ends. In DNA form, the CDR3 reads TGTGCCAGCAGTTATAGATCAGGGGATGAAGCTTTCTTT. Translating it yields CASSYRSGDEAFF.

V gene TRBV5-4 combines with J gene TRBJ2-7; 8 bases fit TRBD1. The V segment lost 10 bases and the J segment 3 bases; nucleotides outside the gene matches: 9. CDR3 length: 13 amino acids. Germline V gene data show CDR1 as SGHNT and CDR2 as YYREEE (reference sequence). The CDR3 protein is CAAGGQGHYEQYF. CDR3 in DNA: TGTGCCGCCGGAGGACAGGGACACTACGAGCAGTACTTC. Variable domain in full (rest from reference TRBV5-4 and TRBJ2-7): ETGVTQSPTHLIKTRGQQVTLRCSSQSGHNTVSWYQQALGQGPQFIFQYYREEENGRGNFPPRFSGLQFPNYSSELNVNALELDDSALYLCAAGGQGHYEQYFGPGTRLTVT.

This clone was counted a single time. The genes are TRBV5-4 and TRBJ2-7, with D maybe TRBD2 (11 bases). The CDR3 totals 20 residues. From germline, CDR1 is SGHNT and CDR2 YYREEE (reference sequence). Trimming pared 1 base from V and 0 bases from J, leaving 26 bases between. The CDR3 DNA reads TGTGCCAGCAGCTTGAGGGACAGGGGAGTTAGCGGGAGGGTCTCCTACGAGCAGTACTTC. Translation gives CASSLRDRGVSGRVSYEQYF.

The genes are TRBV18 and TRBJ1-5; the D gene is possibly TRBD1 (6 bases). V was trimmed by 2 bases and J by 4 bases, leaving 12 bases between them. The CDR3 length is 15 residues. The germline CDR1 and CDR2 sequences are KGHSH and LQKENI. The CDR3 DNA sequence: TGTGCCAGCTCACCATGGGGGGGCGAGAATCAGCCCCAGCATTTT. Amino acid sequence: CASSPWGGENQPQHF.